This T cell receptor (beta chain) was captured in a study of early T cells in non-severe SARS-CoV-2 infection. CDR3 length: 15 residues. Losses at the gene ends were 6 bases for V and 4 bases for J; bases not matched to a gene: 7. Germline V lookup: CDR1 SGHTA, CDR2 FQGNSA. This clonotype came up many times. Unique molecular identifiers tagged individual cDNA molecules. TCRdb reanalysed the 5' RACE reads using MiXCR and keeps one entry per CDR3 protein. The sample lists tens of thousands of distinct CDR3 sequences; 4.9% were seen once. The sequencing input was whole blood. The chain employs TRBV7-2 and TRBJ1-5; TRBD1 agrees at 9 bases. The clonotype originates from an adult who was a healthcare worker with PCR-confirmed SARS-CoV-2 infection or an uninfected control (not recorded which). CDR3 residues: CASSWTGQGNQPQHF. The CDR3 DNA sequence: TGTGCCAGCAGTTGGACGGGACAGGGAAATCAGCCCCAGCATTTT.